This entry lists 25 T cell receptor beta chains sequenced from one sample in a study of identical twins. TCRdb reprocessed the 5' RACE reads with MiXCR, giving one entry per CDR3 protein. The table has 600,000 to 850,000 distinct CDR3 sequences, approximately 18% seen once. These data were also reused for a study on T cells expressing NK-cell markers.

The specimen was PBMCs. The receptors stem from a woman aged 18-29 years in good health.

This clonotype was seen a few times. The V call is TRBV20-1, the J call TRBJ2-7, with 8 bases aligning to TRBD1. The CDR3 is 15 residues long. From germline, CDR1 is DFQATT and CDR2 SNEGSKA (reference sequence). The V and J ends lost 0 bases and 4 bases, in that order; junction bases with no gene match: 8. The CDR3 is CSARDWGTGGYEQYF. CDR3 DNA: TGCAGTGCTAGAGATTGGGGGACAGGTGGATACGAGCAGTACTTC.

The chain couples TRBV15 to TRBJ2-6, with D hard to call. The CDR3 loop spans 15 amino acids. Looked up from germline, CDR1 is LNHNV and CDR2 is YYDKDF (reference sequence). The V end was cut by 5 bases, the J end by 0 bases, with 8 bases between. CDR3 residues: CATSRLGSGANVLTF. CDR3 bases: TGTGCCACCAGCCGGCTCGGCTCTGGGGCCAACGTCCTGACTTTC.

The rearrangement uses TRBV20-1 and TRBJ2-3; 9 nucleotides agree with TRBD2. CDR3 size: 14 residues. V lost 4 bases, J lost 9 bases, and 11 bases stayed unmatched. The V gene's germline CDR1 is DFQATT and CDR2 SNEGSKA (reference sequence). CDR3 in amino acids: CSAMSGGRGGTQYF. The CDR3 bases are TGCAGTGCTATGAGCGGGGGGCGCGGGGGGACGCAGTATTTT.

This clonotype was observed a few times. The chain recombines TRBV3-1 with TRBJ2-7; 8 bases are shared with TRBD2. The ends lost 3 bases at V and 3 bases at J; junction bases unmatched: 10. Germline V gives CDR1 LGHDT, CDR2 YNNKEL (reference sequence). The CDR3 loop spans 16 amino acids. CDR3 DNA: TGTGCCAGCAGCCACTCTTCTAGCGGGCCGGGCTACGAGCAGTACTTC. It yields the protein CASSHSSSGPGYEQYF.

This clonotype was seen only a few times. This chain connects TRBV4-3 to TRBJ2-7; possible D gene TRBD2, 5 bases. From germline, CDR1 is LGHNA and CDR2 YSLEER. The CDR3 loop spans 15 amino acids. V gave up 1 base and J gave up 4 bases, with 14 bases separating them. The CDR3 loop reads CASSQAPGKGYEQYF. The CDR3 bases are TGCGCCAGCAGCCAAGCCCCGGGGAAGGGATACGAGCAGTACTTC.

The table lists this clonotype with a few counts. The gene calls are TRBV7-9 and TRBJ2-2; 9 bases agree with TRBD1. V was clipped by 8 bases and J by 5 bases; unmatched bases: 15. Germline values: CDR1 SEHNR, CDR2 FQNEAQ (reference sequence). The CDR3 loop spans 17 amino acids. The CDR3 nucleotides are TGTGCCAGCGCCCGCAAACCTCGGACAGGGGTGACCGGGGAGCTGTTTTTT. Its protein product is CASARKPRTGVTGELFF.

This sequence joins TRBV7-9 and TRBJ1-5; D remains ambiguous. Germline-derived CDR1 and CDR2 are SEHNR and FQNEAQ (reference sequence). The CDR3 is 14 amino acids. Trimming took 4 bases from V and 6 from J, leaving 13 bases between them. CDR3 in amino acids: CASSSGDSGQPQHF. As DNA, the CDR3 is TGTGCCAGCAGCTCGGGCGACTCGGGTCAGCCCCAGCATTTT.

The rearrangement uses TRBV18 and TRBJ2-3; D not certain. Looked up from germline, CDR1 is KGHSH and CDR2 is LQKENI. The germline V and J ends were trimmed by 1 base and 0 bases, with 11 bases remaining between them. This CDR3 contains 16 residues. This CDR3 reads CASSPQERRSTDTQYF. For the CDR3, the DNA is TGTGCCAGCTCACCACAGGAACGGAGAAGCACAGATACGCAGTATTTT.

This clonotype was observed a few times. This chain connects TRBV20-1 to TRBJ2-7, with a weak D call TRBD1 (6 bases). Germline lookup yields CDR1 DFQATT and CDR2 SNEGSKA (reference sequence). The V and J ends lost 5 bases and 2 bases respectively, with 13 bases between them. The CDR3 has 13 residues. The CDR3 region is CSASTGRPYEQYF. CDR3 coding DNA: TGCAGTGCTTCGACAGGTCGACCCTACGAGCAGTACTTC.

The table lists this clonotype with a few counts. V is TRBV10-1 and J is TRBJ2-3, with 10 bases matching TRBD1. This CDR3 has 12 amino acids. V dropped 4 bases and J dropped 15; count of bases not matched to a gene: 7. CDR1 is WNHNN, CDR2 SYGVQD, per germline (reference sequence). DNA for the CDR3: TGCGCCAGCAGTGCAGAGGACAGGGGGGTTTATTTT. This gives the protein CASSAEDRGVYF.

This clonotype was seen a few times. This chain links TRBV5-1 with TRBJ2-5; D gene uncertain. CDR1 and CDR2 (germline): SGHRS, YFSETQ. V lost 1 base and J 5 bases, leaving 9 bases between the germline ends. This CDR3 comprises 13 residues. CDR3 coding DNA: TGCGCCAGCAGCTTGTCGTCGAGGGAGACCCAGTACTTC. Translating it yields CASSLSSRETQYF.

This clonotype was detected many times. J is TRBJ1-5 and V is TRBV7-8; D unclear. Trimming cost V 0 bases and J 6 bases, with 12 bases left between them. In germline, CDR1 is SGHVS, CDR2 FQNEAQ. The CDR3 totals 15 residues. This chain's CDR3 is CASSLAFGVGQPQHF. The CDR3 DNA sequence: TGTGCCAGCAGCTTAGCGTTCGGGGTTGGTCAGCCCCAGCATTTT.

The genes are TRBV5-1 and TRBJ2-1; D ambiguous. CDR3 length equals 18 residues. CDR1 and CDR2 from the germline V gene are SGHRS and YFSETQ. Trimming stripped 0 bases from V and 0 bases from J, with 16 bases between. The chain's CDR3 is CASSLVRSILGSYNEQFF. CDR3 nucleotide sequence: TGCGCCAGCAGCTTGGTACGATCAATTTTAGGCTCCTACAATGAGCAGTTCTTC.

The CDR3 reads CASVPGRGVPGELFF. The CDR3 DNA follows: TGTGCCAGCGTACCCGGGCGCGGGGTACCGGGGGAGCTGTTTTTT. The chain uses TRBV7-8 and TRBJ2-2, with D tentatively TRBD2 (6 bases). Germline V lookup: CDR1 SGHVS, CDR2 FQNEAQ. The germline V and J ends were trimmed by 8 bases and 8 bases, with 21 bases remaining between them. There are 15 residues in the CDR3. Full variable domain (missing parts from reference TRBV7-8 and TRBJ2-2): GAGVSQSPRYKVAKRGQDVALRCDPISGHVSLFWYQQALGQGPEFLTYFQNEAQLDKSGLPSDRFFAERPEGSVSTLKIQRTQQEDSAVYLCASVPGRGVPGELFFGEGSRLTVL.

V gene TRBV11-1 combines with J gene TRBJ2-1, with 15 bases that match TRBD2. The V gene end was trimmed by 2 bases and the J gene end by 0 bases; junction bases not matched to a gene: 5. Germline CDR1 SGHAT, CDR2 FQDESV (reference sequence). This CDR3 comprises 19 residues. CDR3 sequence: CASSLPGLAGGHSYNEQFF. In DNA, the CDR3 is TGTGCCAGCAGCTTACCGGGACTAGCGGGAGGCCACTCCTACAATGAGCAGTTCTTC.

The rearrangement uses TRBV4-3 and TRBJ2-1; unclear D gene. Trimming removed 0 bases at V and 2 bases at J, with 8 bases between. The CDR3 has 15 residues. Germline V gene lookup returns CDR1 LGHNA and CDR2 YSLEER. The CDR3 nucleotides are TGCGCCAGCAGCCAAGAACAGAGAGCCTACAATGAGCAGTTCTTC. This gives the protein CASSQEQRAYNEQFF.

The V call is TRBV5-1, the J call TRBJ1-1; no firm D call. Trimming pared 4 bases from V and 6 bases from J, leaving 16 bases between. CDR1 and CDR2 from the germline V gene are SGHRS and YFSETQ. The CDR3 is made up of 14 amino acids. In DNA form, the CDR3 reads TGCGCCAGCAGCCCGAACTTGGGGAGCGCTGAAGCTTTCTTT. Protein product: CASSPNLGSAEAFF.

V usage is TRBV20-1 and J usage is TRBJ2-7; D possibly corresponds to TRBD1 (6 bases). Trimming cost V 7 bases and J 3 bases, with 16 bases left between them. This CDR3 has 13 amino acids. The germline V gene has CDR1 DFQATT and CDR2 SNEGSKA (reference sequence). In nucleotides, the CDR3 is TGCAGTGTAGGTGTAGCACAGGGCTACGAGCAGTACTTC. This sequence encodes CSVGVAQGYEQYF.

This clonotype has just a few counts. V gene TRBV25-1 combines with J gene TRBJ2-7; no definite D call. V shed 5 bases and J shed 1 base, with 6 bases lying between them. The CDR3 length is 12 residues. Germline lookup yields CDR1 MGHDK and CDR2 SYGVNS. The CDR3 sequence: CASSFKSYEQYF. The CDR3 DNA is TGTGCCAGCAGTTTTAAATCCTACGAGCAGTACTTC.

This clonotype appeared a few times. The rearrangement joins TRBV6-4 to TRBJ1-5, with D possibly being TRBD1 (5 bases). V gave up 4 bases and J gave up 5 bases, with 9 bases separating them. The CDR3 has 13 residues. Germline CDR1 and CDR2: MRHNA and SNTAGT. DNA for the CDR3: TGTGCCAGCAGTGTTGACAGATATCAGCCCCAGCATTTT. Amino acids: CASSVDRYQPQHF.

V gene TRBV7-8 combines with J gene TRBJ1-1, with 7 bases identical to TRBD1. CDR1 and CDR2 (germline): SGHVS, FQNEAQ. V gave up 4 bases and J gave up 11 bases; unmatched junction bases: 7. CDR3 size: 12 residues. The CDR3 DNA is TGTGCCAGCAGCTCGGTCGACAGGGTGGCTTTCTTT. Its protein is CASSSVDRVAFF.

The table lists this clonotype with many counts. The V call is TRBV24-1, the J call TRBJ2-2; weak D call: TRBD1 (6 bases). V was shortened by 7 bases and J by 6 bases, with 11 bases between the two germline ends. The CDR3 totals 13 residues. In germline, CDR1 is KGHDR, CDR2 SFDVKD. The CDR3 nucleotides read TGTGCCACCAGAGGGGCAGGGGCCGGGGAGCTGTTTTTT. Translated: CATRGAGAGELFF.

This clonotype came up many times. The chain couples TRBV7-9 to TRBJ2-2; D is unclear. The CDR3 is 16 amino acids. Germline values: CDR1 SEHNR, CDR2 FQNEAQ (reference sequence). Trimming left V 5 bases short and J 3 bases short, with 16 bases between. This CDR3 is CASSHLEFADTGELFF. The CDR3 nucleotides read TGTGCCAGCAGCCACCTCGAATTCGCGGACACCGGGGAGCTGTTTTTT.

This clonotype was counted between two and nine times. The chain couples TRBV29-1 to TRBJ2-1; 8 bases agree with TRBD2. Germline V gene sequence: CDR1 SQVTM, CDR2 ANQGSEA. The CDR3 runs 12 residues. The junction had 3 bases not matched to a gene; V was cut back by 3 bases and J by 8 bases. Here the CDR3 reads CSVEGLVDEQFF. CDR3 nucleotides: TGCAGCGTTGAGGGACTAGTAGATGAGCAGTTCTTC.

This sequence joins TRBV20-1 and TRBJ2-7; weak D call: TRBD1 (6 bases). Trimming removed 0 bases from V and 0 bases from J, with 9 bases in between. Germline CDR1 DFQATT, CDR2 SNEGSKA (reference sequence). The CDR3 totals 14 residues. CDR3 loop: CSARDPGASYEQYF. The CDR3 DNA reads as TGCAGTGCTAGAGACCCAGGGGCCTCCTACGAGCAGTACTTC.